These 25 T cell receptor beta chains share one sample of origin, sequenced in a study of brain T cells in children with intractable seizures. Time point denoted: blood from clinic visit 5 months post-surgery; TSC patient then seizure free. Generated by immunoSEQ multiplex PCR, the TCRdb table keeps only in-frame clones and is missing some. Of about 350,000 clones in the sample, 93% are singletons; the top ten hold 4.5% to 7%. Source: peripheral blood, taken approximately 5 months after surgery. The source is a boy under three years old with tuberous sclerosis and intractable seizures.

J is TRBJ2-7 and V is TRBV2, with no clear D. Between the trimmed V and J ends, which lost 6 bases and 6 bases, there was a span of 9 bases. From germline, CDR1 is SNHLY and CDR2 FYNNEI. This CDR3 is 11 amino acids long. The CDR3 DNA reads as TGTGCCAGCAGGATGGCTGGCGAGCAGTACTTC. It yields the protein CASRMAGEQYF.

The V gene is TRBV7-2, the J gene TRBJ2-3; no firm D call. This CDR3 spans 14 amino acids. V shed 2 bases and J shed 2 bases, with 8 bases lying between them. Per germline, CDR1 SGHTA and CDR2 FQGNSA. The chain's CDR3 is CASSLSSTTDTQYF. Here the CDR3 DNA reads TGTGCCAGCAGCTTATCATCTACCACAGATACGCAGTATTTT.

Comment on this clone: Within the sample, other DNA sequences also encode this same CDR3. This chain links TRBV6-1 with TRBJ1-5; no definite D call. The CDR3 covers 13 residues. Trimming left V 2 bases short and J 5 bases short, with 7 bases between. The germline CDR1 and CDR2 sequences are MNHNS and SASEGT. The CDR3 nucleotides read TGTGCCAGCAGTGAAATTGGCCATCAGCCCCAGCATTTT. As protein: CASSEIGHQPQHF.

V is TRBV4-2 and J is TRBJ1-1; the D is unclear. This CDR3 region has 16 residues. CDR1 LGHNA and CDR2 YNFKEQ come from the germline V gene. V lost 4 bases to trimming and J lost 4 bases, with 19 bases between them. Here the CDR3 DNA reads TGTGCCAGCAGCCCACTGGGCGGGGTTAAGGGCACTGAAGCTTTCTTT. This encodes CASSPLGGVKGTEAFF.

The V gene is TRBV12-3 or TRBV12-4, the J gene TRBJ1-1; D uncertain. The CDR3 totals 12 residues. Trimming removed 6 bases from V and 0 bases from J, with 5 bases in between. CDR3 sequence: CASRTMNTEAFF. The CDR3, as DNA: TGTGCCAGCAGGACAATGAACACTGAAGCTTTCTTT.

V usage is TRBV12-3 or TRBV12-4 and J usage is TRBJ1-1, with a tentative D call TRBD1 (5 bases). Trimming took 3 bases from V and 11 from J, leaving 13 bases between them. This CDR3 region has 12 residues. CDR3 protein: CASSLGETEAFF. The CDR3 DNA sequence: TGTGCCAGCAGTTTGGGTGAGACAGAGGCTTTCTTT.

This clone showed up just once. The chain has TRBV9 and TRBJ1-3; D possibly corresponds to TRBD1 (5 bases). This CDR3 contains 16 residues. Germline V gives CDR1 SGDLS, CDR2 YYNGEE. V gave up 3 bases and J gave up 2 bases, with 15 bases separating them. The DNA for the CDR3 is TGTGCCAGCAGCGGTCAGGGTCCGAGGGCTGGAAACACCATATATTTT. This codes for CASSGQGPRAGNTIYF.

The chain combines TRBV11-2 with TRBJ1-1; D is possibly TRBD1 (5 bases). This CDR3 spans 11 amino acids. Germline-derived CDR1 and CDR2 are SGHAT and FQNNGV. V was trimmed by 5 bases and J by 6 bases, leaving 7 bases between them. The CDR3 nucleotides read TGTGCCAGCAGCCTACAGGCTGAAGCTTTCTTT. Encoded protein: CASSLQAEAFF.

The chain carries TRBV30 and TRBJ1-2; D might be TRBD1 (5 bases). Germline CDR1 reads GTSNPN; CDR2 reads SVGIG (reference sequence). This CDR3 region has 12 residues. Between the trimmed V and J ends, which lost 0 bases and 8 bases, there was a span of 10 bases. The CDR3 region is CAWSVSRQGYTF. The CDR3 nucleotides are TGTGCCTGGAGTGTATCAAGACAGGGCTACACCTTC. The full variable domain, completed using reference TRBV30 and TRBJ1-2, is SQTIHQWPATLVQPVGSPLSLECTVEGTSNPNLYWYRQAAGRGLQLLFYSVGIGQISSEVPQNLSASRPQDRQFILSSKKLLLSDSGFYLCAWSVSRQGYTFGSGTRLTVV.

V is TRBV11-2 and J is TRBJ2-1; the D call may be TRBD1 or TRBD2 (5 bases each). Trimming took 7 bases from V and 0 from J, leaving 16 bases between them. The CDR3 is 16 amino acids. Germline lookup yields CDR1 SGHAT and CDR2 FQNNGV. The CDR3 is CASTDPWGSSYNEQFF. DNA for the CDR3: TGTGCCAGCACCGACCCGTGGGGGAGCTCCTACAATGAGCAGTTCTTC.

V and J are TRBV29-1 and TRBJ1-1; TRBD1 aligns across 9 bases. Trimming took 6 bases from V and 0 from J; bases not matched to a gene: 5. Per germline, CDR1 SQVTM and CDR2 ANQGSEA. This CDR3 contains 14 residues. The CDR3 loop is CSVNTGGVNTEAFF. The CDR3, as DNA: TGCAGCGTGAACACAGGGGGCGTGAACACTGAAGCTTTCTTT.

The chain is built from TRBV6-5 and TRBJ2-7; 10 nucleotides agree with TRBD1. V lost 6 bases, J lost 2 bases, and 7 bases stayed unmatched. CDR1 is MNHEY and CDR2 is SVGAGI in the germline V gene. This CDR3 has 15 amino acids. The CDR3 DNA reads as TGTGCCAGCAGCCCCCGGGACAGGGGAACCTACGAGCAGTACTTC. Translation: CASSPRDRGTYEQYF.

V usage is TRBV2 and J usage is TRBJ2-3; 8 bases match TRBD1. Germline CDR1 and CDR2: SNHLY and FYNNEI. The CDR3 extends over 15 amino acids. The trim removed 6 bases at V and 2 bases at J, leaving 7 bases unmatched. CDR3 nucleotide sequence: TGTGCCAGCAGCCGGGGACAGGAGTACACAGATACGCAGTATTTT. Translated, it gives CASSRGQEYTDTQYF.

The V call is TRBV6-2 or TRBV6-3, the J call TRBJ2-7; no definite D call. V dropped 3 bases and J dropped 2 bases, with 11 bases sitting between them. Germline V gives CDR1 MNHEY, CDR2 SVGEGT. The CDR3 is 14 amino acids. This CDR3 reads CASSYLVTTYEQYF. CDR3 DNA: TGTGCCAGCAGTTATTTGGTCACGACCTACGAGCAGTACTTC.

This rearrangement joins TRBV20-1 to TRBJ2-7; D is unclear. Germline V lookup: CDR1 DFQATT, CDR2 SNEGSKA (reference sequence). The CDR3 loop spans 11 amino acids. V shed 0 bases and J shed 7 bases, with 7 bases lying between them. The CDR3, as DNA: TGCAGTGCTAGAGATGTGGTAGAGCAGTACTTC. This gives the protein CSARDVVEQYF.

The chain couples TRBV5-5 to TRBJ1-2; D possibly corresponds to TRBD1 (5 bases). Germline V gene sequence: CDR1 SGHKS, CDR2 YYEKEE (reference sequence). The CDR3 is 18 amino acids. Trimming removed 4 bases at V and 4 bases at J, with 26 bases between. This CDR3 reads CASSNWGSEGSQRYGYTF. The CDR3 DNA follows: TGTGCCAGCAGCAATTGGGGGTCTGAAGGGAGTCAACGCTATGGCTACACCTTC. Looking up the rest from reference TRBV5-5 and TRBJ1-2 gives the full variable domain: DAGVTQSPTHLIKTRGQQVTLRCSPISGHKSVSWYQQVLGQGPQFIFQYYEKEERGRGNFPDRFSARQFPNYSSELNVNALLLGDSALYLCASSNWGSEGSQRYGYTFGSGTRLTVV.

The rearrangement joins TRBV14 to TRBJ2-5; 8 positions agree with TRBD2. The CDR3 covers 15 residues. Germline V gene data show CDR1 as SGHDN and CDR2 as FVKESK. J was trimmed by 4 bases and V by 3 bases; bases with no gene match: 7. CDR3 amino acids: CASSQMTSVGETQYF. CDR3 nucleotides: TGTGCCAGCAGCCAGATGACTAGCGTAGGAGAGACCCAGTACTTC.

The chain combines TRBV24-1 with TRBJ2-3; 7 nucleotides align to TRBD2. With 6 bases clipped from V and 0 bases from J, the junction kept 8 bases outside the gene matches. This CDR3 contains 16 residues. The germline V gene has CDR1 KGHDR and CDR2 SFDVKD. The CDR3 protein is CATSSTGGGSTDTQYF. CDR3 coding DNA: TGTGCCACCAGTAGCACTGGGGGGGGAAGCACAGATACGCAGTATTTT.

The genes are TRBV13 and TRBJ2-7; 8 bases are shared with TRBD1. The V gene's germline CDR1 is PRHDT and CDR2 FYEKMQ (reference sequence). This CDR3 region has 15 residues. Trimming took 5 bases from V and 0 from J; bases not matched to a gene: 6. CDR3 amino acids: CASSRRGTGSYEQYF. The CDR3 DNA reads TGTGCCAGCAGCAGGCGTGGGACAGGCTCCTACGAGCAGTACTTC.

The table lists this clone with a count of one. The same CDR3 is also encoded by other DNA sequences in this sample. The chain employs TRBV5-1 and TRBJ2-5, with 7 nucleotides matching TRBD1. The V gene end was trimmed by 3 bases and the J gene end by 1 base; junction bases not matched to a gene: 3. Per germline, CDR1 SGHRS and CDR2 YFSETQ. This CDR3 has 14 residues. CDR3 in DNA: TGCGCCAGCAGCTCCAGGACAGGCCAAGAGACCCAGTACTTC. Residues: CASSSRTGQETQYF.

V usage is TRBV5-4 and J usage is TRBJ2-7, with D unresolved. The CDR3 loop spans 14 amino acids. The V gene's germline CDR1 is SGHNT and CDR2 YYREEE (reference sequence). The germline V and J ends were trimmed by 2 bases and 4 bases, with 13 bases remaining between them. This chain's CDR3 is CASSFSGNSYEQYF. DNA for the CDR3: TGTGCCAGCAGCTTTTCTGGGAATTCTTACGAGCAGTACTTC.

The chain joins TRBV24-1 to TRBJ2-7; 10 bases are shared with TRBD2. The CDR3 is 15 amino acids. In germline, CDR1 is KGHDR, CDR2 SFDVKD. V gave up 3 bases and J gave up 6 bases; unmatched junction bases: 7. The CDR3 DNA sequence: TGTGCCACCAGTGATACCGGGACTAGCGTTTCCGAGCAGTACTTC. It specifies CATSDTGTSVSEQYF.

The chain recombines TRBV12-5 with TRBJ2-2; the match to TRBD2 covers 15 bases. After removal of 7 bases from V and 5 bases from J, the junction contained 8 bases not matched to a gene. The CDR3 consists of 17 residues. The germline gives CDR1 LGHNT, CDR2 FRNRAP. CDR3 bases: TGTGCTAGTGCCTCCGGGGGACTAGCGGGGGGAACCGGGGAGCTGTTTTTT. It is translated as CASASGGLAGGTGELFF.

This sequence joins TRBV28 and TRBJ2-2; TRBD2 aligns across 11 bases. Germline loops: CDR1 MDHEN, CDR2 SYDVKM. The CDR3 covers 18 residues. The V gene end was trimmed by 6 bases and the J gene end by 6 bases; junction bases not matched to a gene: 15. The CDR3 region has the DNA TGTGCCAGCAGCCCCCCACCCTTTTTAGCGGGAGGGTCCGGGGAGCTGTTTTTT. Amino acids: CASSPPPFLAGGSGELFF.

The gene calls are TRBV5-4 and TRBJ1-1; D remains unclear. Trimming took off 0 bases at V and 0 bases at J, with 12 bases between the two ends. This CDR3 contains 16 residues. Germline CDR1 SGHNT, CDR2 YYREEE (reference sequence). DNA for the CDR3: TGTGCCAGCAGCTTGGGGCTTCGAGACTTGAACACTGAAGCTTTCTTT. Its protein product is CASSLGLRDLNTEAFF.